This T cell receptor (beta chain) was sequenced in a study of patients and donors after allogeneic stem cell transplantation. TCRdb used MiXCR to reprocess the RT-PCR reads, holding one entry per CDR3 protein. Of about 150,000 distinct CDR3 sequences in the sample, roughly two fifths were seen once. In its sample, this clonotype was seen a few times. The ends were cut back, 8 bases at V and 4 bases at J, with 14 bases in the middle. The germline V gene has CDR1 MNHEY and CDR2 SVGAGI. The CDR3 is made up of 13 amino acids. J is TRBJ1-2 and V is TRBV6-5, with D hard to call. The TCR comes from a human donor who was either an allogeneic HSCT recipient or a stem cell or donor lymphocyte infusion donor (not recorded which). It is not recorded whose cells these are; they may come from a transplant donor. The sample was blood, either unsorted or a sorted T cell fraction (not recorded which). The CDR3 is CASWSPTGYGYTF. The DNA of the CDR3 is TGTGCCAGCTGGAGCCCCACGGGCTATGGCTACACCTTC.